This T cell receptor (beta chain) was identified in a study of T cells in women clearing cervical HPV infection. Study in general: Control women cleared a single incident HPV16 infection within 12 months. Cases' blood sampling followed lesion detection by median around 150 days (90 to 200). HLA type stays a possible confounder, typing being limited.

The protocol was immunoSEQ multiplex PCR, while the TCRdb copy is restricted to in-frame clones and leaves out a portion. The sample data list tens of thousands of clones. Points on this clone: The read stops 3 residues short of the end of the CDR3; the missing end is completed from the germline J gene.

CDR3 length: 14 amino acids. Germline V CDR1 and CDR2: DFQATT, SNEGSKA (reference sequence). J gave up 5 bases and V 5 bases, and 7 bases lay outside the gene matches. The sequenced sample was blood buffy coat. The rearrangement joins TRBV20-1 to TRBJ2-3, with 10 bases fitting TRBD2. The receptor was isolated from a woman between 18 and 70 years old with a cervical HPV16 infection that either progressed to CIN3+ or cleared (not recorded which). CDR3 in amino acids: CSARSGRVEDTQYF. CDR3 bases read: TGCAGTGCTCGAAGCGGGAGGGTCGAAGATACG.